This entry concerns a single T cell receptor (beta chain). Its target is unknown. The data were obtained in a study of cytomegalovirus exposure and HLA in healthy donors. Whole-study findings and limits: Later analysis suggested most CMV-associated TCR beta chains were HLA-restricted.

PCR employed 60 Vbeta and 13 Jbeta primers. TCRdb's copy holds only in-frame clones and misses some; the assay was immunoSEQ multiplex PCR. The repertoire has about 120,000 clones, 81% of them found once; the top ten carry 1.5% to 2%. Germline V gene sequence: CDR1 SGHRS, CDR2 YFSETQ. CDR3 length: 15 amino acids. With 3 bases removed from V and 1 base from J, the gap between germline ends came to 13 bases. Sequencing was performed on PBMCs. The receptor was isolated from a man in his forties in good health and CMV-seronegative. The chain recombines TRBV5-1 with TRBJ1-1; a possible D gene is TRBD1 (5 bases). CDR3 sequence reads: CASSSLQGGNTEAFF. The CDR3 region has the DNA TGCGCCAGCAGCTCCCTCCAGGGAGGGAACACTGAAGCTTTCTTT.